The entry below describes one T cell receptor beta chain. The CDR3 runs to 15 residues. Trimming at V came to 5 bases and at J to 5 bases, leaving 9 bases not matched to a gene. Germline V gene sequence: CDR1 SGHVS, CDR2 FQNEAQ. The sample comes from a study of blood T cell repertoires in COVID-19. Enrollees, about 18 to 90 years old, lived in about two dozen US areas. Participant-given clinical history determined each cohort assignment. Data came from immunoSEQ multiplex PCR; TCRdb stores just in-frame clones and leaves some out. Of 150,000 to 200,000 clones in the sample, roughly 84% were seen once. Sequences were obtained from PBMCs or T cells enriched from blood (not recorded which). The chain links TRBV7-8 to TRBJ2-7; 10 bases fit TRBD2. The TCR was taken from a woman in her forties or fifties who had recovered from COVID-19. The CDR3 region has the DNA TGTGCCAGCAGCCACAAACGCACTAGCGGGAACGAGCAGTACTTC. Translated: CASSHKRTSGNEQYF.